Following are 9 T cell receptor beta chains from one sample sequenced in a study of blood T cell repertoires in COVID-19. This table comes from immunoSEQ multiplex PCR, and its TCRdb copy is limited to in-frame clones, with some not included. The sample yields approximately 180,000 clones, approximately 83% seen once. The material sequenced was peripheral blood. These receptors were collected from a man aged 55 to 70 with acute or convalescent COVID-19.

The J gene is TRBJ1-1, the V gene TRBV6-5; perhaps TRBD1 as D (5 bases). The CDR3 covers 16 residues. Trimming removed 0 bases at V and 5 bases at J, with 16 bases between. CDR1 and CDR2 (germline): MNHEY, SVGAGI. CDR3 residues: CASSYSRQGRWTEAFF. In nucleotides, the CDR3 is TGTGCCAGCAGTTACTCTCGTCAGGGAAGGTGGACTGAAGCTTTCTTT.

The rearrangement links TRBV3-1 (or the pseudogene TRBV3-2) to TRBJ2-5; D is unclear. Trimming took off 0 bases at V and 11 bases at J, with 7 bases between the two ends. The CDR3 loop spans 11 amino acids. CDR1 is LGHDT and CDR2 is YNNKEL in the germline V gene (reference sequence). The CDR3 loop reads CASSQDRRQYF. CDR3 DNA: TGTGCCAGCAGCCAAGACCGGAGACAGTACTTC.

CDR3 bases: TGCGCCAGCAGCCAAATACAGGGTTATGGCTACACCTTC. This gives the protein CASSQIQGYGYTF. The genes are TRBV4-3 and TRBJ1-2, with D maybe TRBD1 (6 bases). Germline V gene data show CDR1 as LGHNA and CDR2 as YSLEER. There are 13 residues in the CDR3. The germline V and J ends were trimmed by 2 bases and 5 bases, with 9 bases remaining between them.

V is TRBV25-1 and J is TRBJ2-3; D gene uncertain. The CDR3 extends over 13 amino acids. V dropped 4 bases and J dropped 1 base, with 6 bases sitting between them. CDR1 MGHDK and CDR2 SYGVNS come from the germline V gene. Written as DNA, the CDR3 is TGTGCCAGCAGTGCGGGTCGCACAGATACGCAGTATTTT. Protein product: CASSAGRTDTQYF.

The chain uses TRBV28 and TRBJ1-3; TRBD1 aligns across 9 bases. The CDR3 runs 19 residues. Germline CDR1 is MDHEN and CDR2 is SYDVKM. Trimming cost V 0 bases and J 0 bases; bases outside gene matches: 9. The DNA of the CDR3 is TGTGCCAGCAGTTTATGGGTGACTGGGACAGGGACCTCTGGAAACACCATATATTTT. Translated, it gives CASSLWVTGTGTSGNTIYF.

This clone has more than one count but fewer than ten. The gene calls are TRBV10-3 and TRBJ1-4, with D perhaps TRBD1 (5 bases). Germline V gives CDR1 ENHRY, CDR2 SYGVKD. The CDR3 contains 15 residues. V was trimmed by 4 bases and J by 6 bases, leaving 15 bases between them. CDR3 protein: CAISASQGLDEKLFF. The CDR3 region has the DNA TGTGCCATCAGTGCCTCGCAGGGCTTGGATGAAAAACTGTTTTTT.

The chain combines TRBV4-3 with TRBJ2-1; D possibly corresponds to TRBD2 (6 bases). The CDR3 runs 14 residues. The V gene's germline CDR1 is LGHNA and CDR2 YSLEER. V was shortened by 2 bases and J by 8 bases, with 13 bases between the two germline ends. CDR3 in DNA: TGCGCCAGCAGCCAACTCCAATCGGGGGATGAGCAGTTCTTC. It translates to CASSQLQSGDEQFF.

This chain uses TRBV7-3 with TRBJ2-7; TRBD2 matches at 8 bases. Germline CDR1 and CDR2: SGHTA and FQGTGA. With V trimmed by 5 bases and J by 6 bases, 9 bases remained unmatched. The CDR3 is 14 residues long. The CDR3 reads CASSKGAGDFEQYF. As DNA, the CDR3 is TGTGCCAGCAGCAAGGGAGCGGGAGATTTCGAGCAGTACTTC.

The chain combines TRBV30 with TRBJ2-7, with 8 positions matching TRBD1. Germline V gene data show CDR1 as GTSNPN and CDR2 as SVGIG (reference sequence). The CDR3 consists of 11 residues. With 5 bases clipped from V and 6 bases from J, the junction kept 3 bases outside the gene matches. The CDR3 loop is CAWGQGSEQYF. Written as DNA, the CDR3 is TGTGCCTGGGGACAGGGCTCCGAGCAGTACTTC.